This TCR beta chain was retrieved from a study of identical twins. The sample holds many counts of this clonotype. Its antigen is as yet unknown. Whole-study findings and limits: Zero-insertion analyses might be partly confounded by invariant T cells like MAIT and iNKT.

CDR1 is KGHDR, CDR2 SFDVKD, per germline. V dropped 6 bases and J dropped 5; count of bases not matched to a gene: 10. The CDR3 is 17 amino acids. Healthy Caucasians made up all donors. TCRdb called the 5' RACE reads again in MiXCR, with one record for every CDR3 protein. The sample shows hundreds of thousands of distinct CDR3 sequences, more than 9% of them seen only once. These data are also associated with another study on yellow fever vaccine responses in identical twins.

V and J are TRBV24-1 and TRBJ2-5; TRBD2 matches 14 bases. The origin of this receptor is a woman younger than 35 in good health. Sequencing was done on a sample of PBMCs. CDR3 protein: CATSSGTSGRPWETQYF. The CDR3 nucleotides read TGTGCCACCAGTTCAGGGACTAGCGGGAGACCATGGGAGACCCAGTACTTC.